Given below is one TCR beta chain in context. The antigen remains undetermined. Here immunoSEQ multiplex PCR was the method, and the copy in TCRdb shows in-frame clones only, minus some. In the table there are about 97,000 clones, 91% of which are singletons. This specimen comes from a study of graft-versus-host responses after intestinal transplantation. Study-level background: Multivisceral, liver-intestinal, or isolated intestinal grafts went to recipients. Recipients were all induced with anti-thymocyte globulin, then given tacrolimus and steroids for 3 to 4 years. Study outcomes and limitations: GvH clonotypes were identified within recipient marrow, with a subset emerging first in ileum or blood. Early post-transplant HvG declines showed an association with peak circulating GvH clone levels.

The CDR3 has 14 amino acids. CDR1 and CDR2 (germline): SNHLY, FYNNEI. Trimming pared 3 bases from V and 5 bases from J, leaving 13 bases between. The chain combines TRBV2 with TRBJ1-1; D is undetermined. The receptor comes from a human donor who was the organ donor for an intestinal transplant. The sequences come from unstimulated CD4+ T cells sorted from spleen or lymph node cells, collected before transplant. Here the CDR3 DNA reads TGTGCCAGCAGTGATCGGGAATGGGGAACTGAAGCTTTCTTT. The encoded protein is CASSDREWGTEAFF.